This T cell receptor beta chain comes out of a study of cytomegalovirus exposure and HLA in healthy donors. Study-level information: A later analysis reported the 90 to 150 validation repertoires used the same platform as the roughly 700 first-cohort repertoires. Study-level findings and limits: For most TCR sequences rarity was the rule, although some public TCRs occurred in many donors.

As regards this clone: Its matching antigen is unknown.

Method: immunoSEQ multiplex PCR; TCRdb's copy keeps in-frame clones and lacks some. The sample contains about 160,000 clones, roughly 86% of which appear only once. The trim removed 2 bases at V and 4 bases at J, leaving 11 bases unmatched. The germline V gene encodes CDR1 SGDLS and CDR2 YYNGEE. The CDR3 is 16 residues long. What was sequenced was PBMCs. V is TRBV9 and J is TRBJ2-7, with 8 bases matching TRBD1. This sequence was found in a young man in good health and CMV-seropositive. The CDR3 protein is CASSVTGEDAIYEQYF. In nucleotides, the CDR3 is TGTGCCAGCAGCGTGACAGGGGAGGATGCTATTTACGAGCAGTACTTC. The full variable domain, its missing parts supplied by reference TRBV9 and TRBJ2-7, is DSGVTQTPKHLITATGQRVTLRCSPRSGDLSVYWYQQSLDQGLQFLIQYYNGEERAKGNILERFSAQQFPDLHSELNLSSLELGDSALYFCASSVTGEDAIYEQYFGPGTRLTVT.